The clone carrying this T cell receptor (beta chain) occurred a few times. The antigen remains unidentified. The source of the sample is a study of vaccination and CD4 T cells after COVID-19. Whole-study context: The study enrolled six male and four female convalescents, two of whom were Hispanic. Everyone enrolled got two doses of BNT162b2 or mRNA-1273 vaccine.

The sample's treatment: roughly 10-day PBMC culture with coronavirus spike peptide pools or control peptides (ViraFEST assay). Unmatched junction bases numbered 4, after V lost 6 bases and J lost 5 bases. The CDR3 sequence is 13 residues long. From germline, CDR1 is MNHEY and CDR2 SVGEGT. With the Oncomine TCR Beta short-read assay, DNA from cultured CD4+ T cells was sequenced. Each CDR3 protein is one row after TCRdb ran MiXCR on the PCR reads. Of roughly 4,200 distinct CDR3 sequences in the sample, around 68% are singletons; the top ten hold more than 25%. The chain joins TRBV6-2 or TRBV6-3 to TRBJ1-5; TRBD1 agrees at 7 bases. The clonotype originates from a human donor who had recovered from COVID-19. Sequenced material: CD4+ T cells from blood, cultured in vitro. CDR3 loop: CASSWDRDQPQHF. The CDR3 DNA is TGTGCCAGCAGCTGGGACAGAGATCAGCCCCAGCATTTT.